The TCR beta chain described here comes from a study of T-cell reconstitution after alpha-beta-depleted transplantation in children. Findings and caveats of the study: Counts and diversity of T cells one year after transplant came mostly from newly produced T cells.

This clonotype came up many times. What it binds is unknown. Germline CDR1 is ENHRY and CDR2 is SYGVKD. J lost 5 bases, V lost 6 bases, and 17 bases had no gene match. The CDR3 is 17 amino acids. During its preparation, the TCRbeta library received unique molecular identifiers. A single record per CDR3 protein comes from TCRdb applying MiXCR to the PCR reads. The sample consists of under 50,000 distinct CDR3 sequences, approximately 8.7% of them appearing once. The clonotype was recovered from a male patient aged 2-10 years who had a stem cell transplant for chronic granulomatous disease, so the T cells may come from the graft donor. The source material was PBMCs, mostly from graft donor cells, sampled 60 days after TCRalphabeta/CD19-depleted stem cell transplant. J is TRBJ2-7 and V is TRBV10-3; TRBD1 matches at 9 bases. The CDR3 sequence is CAIRPGTGMDKVDEQYF. CDR3 coding DNA: TGTGCCATCAGACCCGGGACAGGGATGGATAAAGTCGACGAGCAGTACTTC.